What follows are 14 T cell receptor beta chains derived from one specimen sequenced in a study of cytomegalovirus exposure and HLA in healthy donors (TCRdb year 2017). Libraries came from the immunoSEQ multiplex PCR assay. For the multiplex PCR, a mixture combining 60 forward primers for TCR Vbeta segments and 13 reverse primers for TCR Jbeta segments was used. Held by TCRdb, this immuneACCESS table contains in-frame sequences only and omits some clones. Under half of the omission traces to an unresolved V gene where checked; the cause of the rest is unknown. In all, the sample holds roughly 250,000 clones, and around 65% of those were seen once. Of the sample, under 2.5% is held by the ten largest clones. The specimen sequenced was PBMCs. These receptors were collected from a female donor in good health and CMV-seronegative.

The table lists this clone with a few counts. The chain is built from TRBV6-6 and TRBJ2-7; 14 nucleotides agree with TRBD2. Trimming at V came to 5 bases and at J to 7 bases, leaving 7 bases not matched to a gene. CDR3 size: 15 residues. CDR1 and CDR2 (germline): MNHNY, SVGAGI (reference sequence). DNA of the CDR3: TGTGCCAGCAGTCCCGGGACTAGCGGGAGTCGGGAGCAGTACTTC. Translated, it gives CASSPGTSGSREQYF.

V usage is TRBV7-9 and J usage is TRBJ1-1, with TRBD1 matching 7 bases. Germline V CDR1 and CDR2: SEHNR, FQNEAQ (reference sequence). The V gene end was trimmed by 5 bases and the J gene end by 6 bases; junction bases not matched to a gene: 6. The CDR3 runs to 13 residues. CDR3 in DNA: TGTGCCAGCAGCCTAGGGGACAGATCTGAAGCTTTCTTT. This encodes CASSLGDRSEAFF. Drawing the rest from reference TRBV7-9 and TRBJ1-1, the complete variable domain is DTGVSQNPRHKITKRGQNVTFRCDPISEHNRLYWYRQTLGQGPEFLTYFQNEAQLEKSRLLSDRFSAERPKGSFSTLEIQRTEQGDSAMYLCASSLGDRSEAFFGQGTRLTVV.

The J gene is TRBJ1-5, the V gene TRBV27; TRBD1 matches at 8 bases. From germline, CDR1 is MNHEY and CDR2 SMNVEV (reference sequence). This CDR3 is 15 amino acids long. With V trimmed by 6 bases and J by 2 bases, 6 bases remained unmatched. In DNA, the CDR3 is TGTGCCAGCAGCCGTGGGGACAGGCGCAATCAGCCCCAGCATTTT. Translated: CASSRGDRRNQPQHF.

The chain couples TRBV28 to TRBJ1-4, with 10 nucleotides matching TRBD1. Germline trimming cut 6 bases from V and 7 bases from J; bases unmatched to any gene: 8. This CDR3 contains 15 residues. Germline lookup yields CDR1 MDHEN and CDR2 SYDVKM. The CDR3 DNA reads TGTGCCAGCAGACCTCCGGGACAGGGGTTTGAAAAACTGTTTTTT. This encodes CASRPPGQGFEKLFF.

This sequence joins TRBV28 and TRBJ2-7; the match to TRBD1 covers 7 bases. Germline-derived CDR1 and CDR2 are MDHEN and SYDVKM. The CDR3 totals 16 residues. With V trimmed by 4 bases and J by 3 bases, 12 bases remained unmatched. The CDR3 bases are TGTGCCAGCAGTTACCTAGGACAGGAGGCACTCTACGAGCAGTACTTC. The encoded protein is CASSYLGQEALYEQYF.

The rearrangement uses TRBV20-1 and TRBJ2-7; D not resolved. Between the trimmed V and J ends, which lost 3 bases and 6 bases, there was a span of 9 bases. CDR1 and CDR2 from the germline V gene are DFQATT and SNEGSKA (reference sequence). This CDR3 has 11 residues. The CDR3 nucleotides are TGCAGTGCTAGGCTAGGTACCGAGCAGTACTTC. It yields the protein CSARLGTEQYF.

The chain links TRBV2 to TRBJ2-5, with a possible D match to TRBD2 (5 bases). The V end lost 2 bases, the J end lost 5 bases, and 15 bases lay between the germline ends. Germline V CDR1 and CDR2: SNHLY, FYNNEI. This CDR3 spans 15 amino acids. The CDR3 loop is CASSESRLALETQYF. CDR3 bases: TGTGCCAGCAGTGAAAGTCGGCTAGCTTTGGAGACCCAGTACTTC. Using reference TRBV2 and TRBJ2-5 for the parts outside the CDR3, the full variable domain is EPEVTQTPSHQVTQMGQEVILRCVPISNHLYFYWYRQILGQKVEFLVSFYNNEISEKSEIFDDQFSVERPDGSNFTLKIRSTKLEDSAMYFCASSESRLALETQYFGPGTRLLVL.

About this clone: This same CDR3 is encoded by further DNA sequences in the sample. The rearrangement links TRBV19 to TRBJ1-5, with a tentative D call TRBD1 (5 bases). The CDR3 runs 14 residues. The V end lost 0 bases, the J end lost 4 bases, and 7 bases lay between the germline ends. The V gene's germline CDR1 is LNHDA and CDR2 SQIVND (reference sequence). CDR3: CASSIDRGNQPQHF. In DNA form, the CDR3 reads TGTGCCAGTAGTATAGATCGGGGGAATCAGCCCCAGCATTTT. Based on the CDR3 plus reference TRBV19 and TRBJ1-5, the full variable domain is DGGITQSPKYLFRKEGQNVTLSCEQNLNHDAMYWYRQDPGQGLRLIYYSQIVNDFQKGDIAEGYSVSREKKESFPLTVTSAQKNPTAFYLCASSIDRGNQPQHFGDGTRLSIL.

The genes are TRBV18 and TRBJ2-7; TRBD2 is a possible D gene (6 bases). The V and J ends lost 2 bases and 3 bases respectively, with 17 bases between them. The length of the CDR3 is 16 residues. CDR1 and CDR2 from the germline V gene are KGHSH and LQKENI. The CDR3 protein is CASSPFDTTGGYEQYF. In DNA form, the CDR3 reads TGTGCCAGCTCACCATTTGACACCACCGGGGGCTACGAGCAGTACTTC.

The V and J genes are TRBV5-1 and TRBJ2-3; 11 nucleotides line up with TRBD1. The CDR3 totals 15 residues. The J segment lost 5 bases and the V segment lost 4 bases, leaving 6 bases of the junction unmatched. Looked up from germline, CDR1 is SGHRS and CDR2 is YFSETQ. In DNA form, the CDR3 reads TGCGCCAGCAGCATCGGACAGGGGGCAAAAGATACGCAGTATTTT. Protein product: CASSIGQGAKDTQYF.

This sequence joins TRBV11-2 and TRBJ2-1; the D gene is possibly TRBD1 (6 bases). Germline V gene lookup returns CDR1 SGHAT and CDR2 FQNNGV. The CDR3 length is 16 residues. V lost 0 bases and J 8 bases, leaving 17 bases between the germline ends. CDR3 amino acids: CASSLDWSGTRHEQFF. Written as DNA, the CDR3 is TGTGCCAGCAGCTTAGATTGGTCCGGGACAAGGCATGAGCAGTTCTTC. Together with reference TRBV11-2 and TRBJ2-1, the CDR3 gives the full variable domain: EAGVAQSPRYKIIEKRQSVAFWCNPISGHATLYWYQQILGQGPKLLIQFQNNGVVDDSQLPKDRFSAERLKGVDSTLKIQPAKLEDSAVYLCASSLDWSGTRHEQFFGPGTRLTVL.

The chain uses TRBV28 and TRBJ1-1, with TRBD1 matching 7 bases. V was pared by 5 bases and J by 5 bases, with 14 bases of the junction left unmatched. Germline-derived CDR1 and CDR2 are MDHEN and SYDVKM. CDR3 length: 16 residues. The chain's CDR3 is CASSPTDRAYGTEAFF. CDR3 nucleotide sequence: TGTGCCAGCAGTCCTACTGACAGGGCATACGGTACTGAAGCTTTCTTT.

This rearrangement joins TRBV10-3 to TRBJ2-7; D is unresolved. Looked up from germline, CDR1 is ENHRY and CDR2 is SYGVKD. Trimming took off 4 bases at V and 2 bases at J, with 6 bases between the two ends. The CDR3 is 12 residues long. DNA for the CDR3: TGTGCCATCAGTGCACAGCCCTACGAGCAGTACTTC. It is translated as CAISAQPYEQYF.

V and J are TRBV27 and TRBJ1-5; D uncertain. The CDR3 sequence is 15 residues long. V was pared by 3 bases and J by 2 bases, with 11 bases between. The germline V gene encodes CDR1 MNHEY and CDR2 SMNVEV (reference sequence). CDR3 region: CASSFVGGRNQPQHF. The CDR3 coding sequence is TGTGCCAGCAGTTTCGTCGGAGGACGCAATCAGCCCCAGCATTTT.